Below, one T cell receptor (beta chain) is given with its context. Its specificity is not known. This sample was included in a study of OX40 agonist ivuxolimab in advanced cancers. Study-level findings and limits: Doses of 0.1 to 3.0 mg/kg were accompanied by clonal expansion of CD4+ and CD8+ blood T cells by week 6.

Here immunoSEQ multiplex PCR was the method, and the copy in TCRdb shows in-frame clones only, minus some. The sample contains some 50,000 clones, just over 85% of which appear only once. This clonotype originated in an adult with an advanced solid tumor such as melanoma, head and neck, liver or kidney cancer. This material consisted of CD4+ or CD8+ T cells sorted from blood, taken in a trial of the OX40 agonist ivuxolimab.

The DNA of the CDR3 is TGTGCCAGCAGAGGGAACACTGAAGCTTTCTTT. Translating gives CASRGNTEAFF. This sequence joins TRBV2 and TRBJ1-1; D is unresolved. Trimming took off 6 bases at V and 1 base at J, with 3 bases between the two ends. Germline V gene data show CDR1 as SNHLY and CDR2 as FYNNEI. The CDR3 is 11 amino acids. Based on the CDR3 plus reference TRBV2 and TRBJ1-1, the full variable domain is EPEVTQTPSHQVTQMGQEVILRCVPISNHLYFYWYRQILGQKVEFLVSFYNNEISEKSEIFDDQFSVERPDGSNFTLKIRSTKLEDSAMYFCASRGNTEAFFGQGTRLTVV.